A selection of T cell receptor beta chains follows, all from one sample in a study of blood T cell repertoires in COVID-19. The data were produced by immunoSEQ multiplex PCR, yet TCRdb's version contains in-frame clones alone and is incomplete. Of under 300,000 clones in the sample, about 81% were seen once. Sample: peripheral blood. The receptors come from a woman aged 55-70 years with active or convalescent COVID-19. The CDR3 runs from the conserved cysteine through the conserved F or W. A D gene is named only where the DNA matches it firmly. Part of the rows lack a size; the others show once, few, many or a class for expanded clones.

cdr3_length,clone_size,v_call,j_call,d_call,cdr3_aa,cdr3_nt
15,NA,TRBV10-3,TRBJ1-1,TRBD1,CAISGQGAGNTEAFF,TGTGCCATCAGTGGGCAGGGGGCTGGAAACACTGAAGCTTTCTTT
13,NA,TRBV30,TRBJ2-3,NA,CALIQGTGDTQYF,TGTGCCTTAATTCAGGGTACGGGAGATACGCAGTATTTT
13,few,TRBV11-2,TRBJ1-1,NA,CASNLAQGTEAFF,TGTGCCAGCAACTTAGCCCAGGGCACTGAAGCTTTCTTT
14,few,TRBV10-3,TRBJ2-2,NA,CAISDGPNTGELFF,TGTGCCATCAGTGATGGGCCCAACACCGGGGAGCTGTTTTTT
18,once,TRBV7-3,TRBJ1-6,NA,CASSLYPPPSSYNSPLHF,TGTGCCAGCAGCTTATATCCCCCCCCGAGCTCCTATAATTCACCCCTCCACTTT
13,NA,TRBV19,TRBJ1-2,NA,CASSRDSNYGYTF,TGTGCCAGTAGCAGGGACTCCAACTATGGCTACACCTTC
15,NA,TRBV5-1,TRBJ2-3,TRBD1,CASSLGDRETDTQYF,TGCGCCAGCAGCTTGGGGGACAGGGAGACAGATACGCAGTATTTT
18,NA,TRBV7-3,TRBJ2-1,NA,CASSFGAGGAGAYNEQFF,TGTGCCAGCAGCTTCGGGGCAGGGGGCGCGGGGGCTTACAATGAGCAGTTCTTC
17,few,TRBV18,TRBJ1-1,NA,CASSTIPGRSGGTEAFF,TGTGCCAGCTCGACGATACCGGGACGCTCGGGGGGCACTGAAGCTTTCTTT
13,NA,TRBV10-3,TRBJ2-5,NA,CAISEAQGGTQYF,TGTGCCATCAGTGAGGCTCAGGGCGGGACCCAGTACTTC
14,NA,TRBV6-5,TRBJ1-5,NA,CASSLRGSNQPQHF,TGTGCCAGCAGTCTCAGGGGTAGCAATCAGCCCCAGCATTTT
15,NA,TRBV7-3,TRBJ2-1,NA,CASSLPGLRGNEQFF,TGTGCCAGCAGCCTGCCGGGACTGCGTGGGAATGAGCAGTTCTTC
18,NA,TRBV5-1,TRBJ1-3,TRBD1,CASSLAPPGQGVGNTIYF,TGCGCCAGCAGCTTGGCCCCTCCGGGACAGGGGGTCGGAAACACCATATATTTT
16,once,TRBV10-2,TRBJ1-6,TRBD1,CASSETGQVAYSPLHF,TGCGCCAGCAGTGAGACTGGACAGGTAGCTTATTCACCCCTCCACTTT
15,NA,TRBV27,TRBJ2-3,NA,CASSLPILSTDTQYF,TGTGCCAGCAGTTTACCAATACTTAGCACAGATACGCAGTATTTT
21,NA,TRBV9,TRBJ2-3,TRBD2,CASSVRDGANSGGASTDTQYF,TGTGCCAGCAGCGTAAGGGACGGAGCAAATAGCGGGGGTGCTAGCACAGATACGCAGTATTTT
14,NA,TRBV6-5,TRBJ1-6,NA,CASSPAPAGSPLHF,TGTGCCAGCAGCCCAGCACCGGCCGGGTCACCCCTCCACTTT
14,many,TRBV27,TRBJ1-2,NA,CASSLFGLGYGYTF,TGTGCCAGCAGTTTATTTGGGCTTGGGTATGGCTACACCTTC
14,NA,TRBV18,TRBJ1-2,NA,CASSSTLGSYGYTF,TGTGCCAGCTCATCTACATTAGGGAGCTATGGCTACACCTTC
15,NA,TRBV2,TRBJ2-5,TRBD2,CASSPGLAEQETQYF,TGTGCCAGCAGTCCCGGACTAGCCGAGCAAGAGACCCAGTACTTC
18,once,TRBV14,TRBJ1-3,NA,CASSLPPGHREGGNTIYF,TGTGCCAGCAGCCTGCCTCCGGGACACCGGGAGGGTGGAAACACCATATATTTT
12,once,TRBV29-1,TRBJ1-2,NA,CSVVGSNYGYTF,TGCAGCGTTGTCGGTTCTAACTATGGCTACACCTTC
14,NA,TRBV7-2,TRBJ2-5,TRBD2,CASSFGGGQETQYF,TGTGCCAGCAGCTTCGGGGGGGGCCAAGAGACCCAGTACTTC
14,NA,TRBV6-2/TRBV6-3,TRBJ2-1,NA,CASSYLGLDNEQFF,TGTGCCAGCAGTTACCTGGGCCTCGACAATGAGCAGTTCTTC
15,NA,TRBV7-2,TRBJ2-7,NA,CASSRWGGGSYEQYF,TGTGCCAGCAGCCGTTGGGGGGGCGGGTCCTACGAGCAGTACTTC
15,NA,TRBV18,TRBJ2-7,TRBD1,CASSPDRGTSYEQYF,TGTGCCAGCTCACCCGACAGGGGTACGTCCTACGAGCAGTACTTC
16,NA,TRBV11-2,TRBJ2-3,TRBD1,CASSPGPAQGADTQYF,TGTGCCAGCAGCCCGGGGCCCGCCCAGGGGGCAGATACGCAGTATTTT
15,once,TRBV7-9,TRBJ2-7,TRBD1,CASSSRTGRLYEQYF,TGTGCCAGCAGCTCCCGGACAGGACGGCTCTACGAGCAGTACTTC